Listed here is a single T cell receptor (beta chain). Its antigen is not identified. Together with a sample-barcoded 5' primer, a J-beta primer mix was included in a second PCR lasting roughly 6 to 12 cycles. TCRdb reprocessed the 5' RACE reads with MiXCR, giving one entry per CDR3 protein. The sample has around 1,800,000 distinct CDR3 sequences; about two fifths are singletons. This record belongs to a study of blood T cells in healthy people across ages. Study summary: About one barcoded beta molecule per two T cells was captured by template switching.

Study findings and constraints: Per million T cells, TCR beta diversity dropped roughly linearly as age increased.

The receptor comes from a human donor in good health. Sequencing input: blood.

This chain's CDR3 is CASSLGGSSVGYTF. In nucleotides, the CDR3 is TGTGCCAGCAGCTTAGGCGGGAGTTCGGTTGGCTACACCTTC. The chain is built from TRBV7-9 and TRBJ1-2; no clear D. With 1 base removed from V and 7 bases from J, the gap between germline ends came to 13 bases. The CDR3 length is 14 residues. Germline lookup yields CDR1 SEHNR and CDR2 FQNEAQ (reference sequence). Looking up the rest from reference TRBV7-9 and TRBJ1-2 gives the full variable domain: DTGVSQNPRHKITKRGQNVTFRCDPISEHNRLYWYRQTLGQGPEFLTYFQNEAQLEKSRLLSDRFSAERPKGSFSTLEIQRTEQGDSAMYLCASSLGGSSVGYTFGSGTRLTVV.